A selection of T cell receptor beta chains follows, all from one sample in a study of T cells after posttransplantation cyclophosphamide. Only in-frame clones appear in the TCRdb table, and some are missing; sequencing was by immunoSEQ multiplex PCR. The profile covers 30,000 to 50,000 clones, none occurring a single time. The sequencing input was PBMCs. The source is a woman aged 45 to 65 in good health and a related stem cell transplant donor. Both conserved end residues are part of each CDR3. A D gene is named only where the DNA matches it firmly.

TRBD2	TRBV6-5	TRBJ2-7	CASSYSRGGYEQYF
NA	TRBV27	TRBJ2-7	CASTGESNGGHSYEQYF
NA	TRBV6-5	TRBJ1-2	CASSYSSKRGKGYTF
TRBD1	TRBV11-2	TRBJ1-4	CASSAGDRVNEKLFF
NA	TRBV28	TRBJ1-2	CASSPPGGVRGYTF
NA	TRBV5-4	TRBJ2-7	CASSLGGDYEQYF
NA	TRBV28	TRBJ1-1	CASRYTTGGNTEAFF
NA	TRBV28	TRBJ2-5	CASSFGGLETQYF
TRBD1	TRBV19	TRBJ2-2	CASSSRDRGFANTGELFF
TRBD1	TRBV6-1	TRBJ1-3	CASSTGERGNTIYF
NA	TRBV30	TRBJ2-2	CACSSGVGTGELFF
TRBD1	TRBV23-1	TRBJ1-6	CASRRQGLVDSPLHF
NA	TRBV30	TRBJ1-1	CAWSYEGPEAFF
TRBD2	TRBV4-2	TRBJ2-1	CASSQTGTSGYNEQFF
NA	TRBV30	TRBJ1-1	CAGLRAYTEAFF
TRBD1	TRBV6-1	TRBJ1-1	CASSPTGFGTEAFF
NA	TRBV7-3	TRBJ2-5	CASSSDWAETQYF
NA	TRBV5-1	TRBJ2-2	CASSRVRVENTGELFF
TRBD1	TRBV6-5	TRBJ1-4	CASSNRRGTGEKLFF
TRBD2	TRBV9	TRBJ2-5	CASSQLGLAGVLGETQYF
NA	TRBV5-6	TRBJ1-3	CASGFRSGNTIYF
NA	TRBV7-2	TRBJ2-7	CASSLVGGDLYEQYF
NA	TRBV6-6	TRBJ2-7	CASRETSWEQYF
NA	TRBV5-1	TRBJ1-6	CASSLEGGIYSPLHF
TRBD2	TRBV7-8	TRBJ2-3	CASSFGYSGGAGDTQYF
NA	TRBV4-1	TRBJ1-1	CASSQERGMNTEAFF
NA	TRBV21-1	TRBJ1-5	CASLPPPTGENQPQHF
TRBD1	TRBV6-5	TRBJ1-6	CASSYSGQGDSPLHF
TRBD1	TRBV6-4	TRBJ2-3	CASSGTGGLDTQYF
TRBD1	TRBV9	TRBJ1-2	CASSVVRDSSNYGYTF
NA	TRBV11-3	TRBJ2-3	CASSPSTSTDTQYF
NA	TRBV5-1	TRBJ1-4	CASSLAGTTNEKLFF
TRBD1	TRBV5-8	TRBJ2-2	CASSRDGTDTGELFF
NA	TRBV30	TRBJ1-1	CACYPAFF
NA	TRBV2	TRBJ2-7	CASSEADRGFYEQYF
NA	TRBV5-6	TRBJ2-7	CASSSSYLNYEQYF
NA	TRBV7-2	TRBJ1-2	CASRSVWGGSYGYTF
TRBD2	TRBV6-4	TRBJ2-3	CASSNEAGGLDTQYF
TRBD2	TRBV30	TRBJ2-7	CAWSVLLAGGPKEQYF
NA	TRBV2	TRBJ2-6	CASSELATGANVLTF
TRBD1	TRBV28	TRBJ1-5	CAISGWTGSSNQPQHF
TRBD1	TRBV5-1	TRBJ2-3	CASRRTGGETDTQYF
TRBD1	TRBV6-1	TRBJ1-2	CASSRDRGYGYTF
NA	TRBV30	TRBJ1-5	CAWSRGSGPQHF
NA	TRBV28	TRBJ1-2	CASSLWSQVNYGYTF